This entry lists 9 T cell receptor beta chains sequenced from one sample in a study of cytomegalovirus exposure and HLA in healthy donors. The study ran its PCR with 60 Vbeta and 13 Jbeta primers. This table comes from immunoSEQ multiplex PCR, and its TCRdb copy is limited to in-frame clones, with some not included. This table has over 150,000 clones, roughly 77% appearing once. The specimen was PBMCs. These TCRs come from a man aged 25-40 years in good health and CMV-seropositive.

This sequence joins TRBV7-2 and TRBJ2-7, with TRBD2 matching 8 bases. The CDR3 covers 14 residues. Germline CDR1 and CDR2: SGHTA and FQGNSA. V shed 2 bases, J shed 4 bases, and the junction held 4 bases outside the gene matches. CDR3 in DNA: TGTGCCAGCAGCTTAAACGGGGGGGAATACGAGCAGTACTTC. As protein: CASSLNGGEYEQYF.

This chain uses TRBV11-2 with TRBJ2-1; D is perhaps TRBD1 (6 bases). Per germline, CDR1 SGHAT and CDR2 FQNNGV. V dropped 1 base and J dropped 9 bases, with 10 bases sitting between them. The CDR3 has 13 amino acids. CDR3 amino acids: CASSLVQGSEQFF. DNA for the CDR3: TGTGCCAGCAGCTTAGTTCAGGGGAGTGAGCAGTTCTTC.

This chain links TRBV27 with TRBJ1-5, with 9 bases aligning to TRBD1. CDR1 and CDR2 (germline): MNHEY, SMNVEV (reference sequence). The V gene end was trimmed by 5 bases and the J gene end by 7 bases; junction bases not matched to a gene: 6. This CDR3 contains 14 residues. This CDR3 reads CASSPGTGSQPQHF. As DNA, the CDR3 is TGTGCCAGCAGTCCAGGGACAGGGTCACAGCCCCAGCATTTT.

This clone was seen only a few times. The rearrangement joins TRBV5-1 to TRBJ2-7; the D gene is possibly TRBD2 (7 bases). This CDR3 has 13 amino acids. CDR1 SGHRS and CDR2 YFSETQ come from the germline V gene. The V end was cut by 6 bases, the J end by 5 bases, with 15 bases between. CDR3 DNA: TGCGCCAGCACCCTGGGGGGGCTTCACGAGCAGTACTTC. Protein: CASTLGGLHEQYF.

The chain joins TRBV2 to TRBJ2-4; no definite D call. Trimming pared 5 bases from V and 0 bases from J, leaving 8 bases between. The CDR3 has 14 amino acids. CDR1 and CDR2 (germline): SNHLY, FYNNEI. The DNA for the CDR3 is TGTGCCAGCAGTCGCGTCTTAGCCAAAAACATTCAGTACTTC. Its protein product is CASSRVLAKNIQYF.

The rearrangement joins TRBV29-1 to TRBJ1-1; unclear D gene. Germline V CDR1 and CDR2: SQVTM, ANQGSEA. The CDR3 loop spans 13 amino acids. V lost 6 bases to trimming and J lost 3 bases, with 14 bases between them. The CDR3 DNA is TGCAGCGTATGCACGGTCTTGGACACTGAAGCTTTCTTT. Translation gives CSVCTVLDTEAFF. Supplemented by reference TRBV29-1 and TRBJ1-1, the full variable domain reads SAVISQKPSRDICQRGTSLTIQCQVDSQVTMMFWYRQQPGQSLTLIATANQGSEATYESGFVIDKFPISRPNLTFSTLTVSNMSPEDSSIYLCSVCTVLDTEAFFGQGTRLTVV.

The chain uses TRBV6-5 and TRBJ1-2; 7 bases agree with TRBD1. The germline V gene has CDR1 MNHEY and CDR2 SVGAGI. The CDR3 spans 14 residues. J was trimmed by 5 bases and V by 2 bases; bases with no gene match: 5. The CDR3 sequence is CASSYEAQGYGYTF. In DNA, the CDR3 is TGTGCCAGCAGTTACGAAGCACAGGGGTATGGCTACACCTTC.

The count of this clone is one. The chain joins TRBV5-4 to TRBJ1-2; a possible D gene is TRBD1 (5 bases). CDR1 and CDR2 (germline): SGHNT, YYREEE (reference sequence). V lost 5 bases and J lost 4, with 15 bases in between. The CDR3 extends over 14 amino acids. The CDR3 loop reads CASRKSGNFYGYTF. The CDR3 nucleotides are TGTGCCAGCAGAAAATCAGGGAACTTCTATGGCTACACCTTC.

The chain has TRBV2 and TRBJ1-5; 10 bases align to TRBD1. The CDR3 extends over 14 amino acids. Germline V CDR1 and CDR2: SNHLY, FYNNEI. The trim removed 6 bases at V and 6 bases at J, leaving 5 bases unmatched. CDR3 amino acids: CASSPGTGAQPQHF. The DNA of the CDR3 is TGTGCCAGCAGCCCCGGGACAGGGGCTCAGCCCCAGCATTTT.